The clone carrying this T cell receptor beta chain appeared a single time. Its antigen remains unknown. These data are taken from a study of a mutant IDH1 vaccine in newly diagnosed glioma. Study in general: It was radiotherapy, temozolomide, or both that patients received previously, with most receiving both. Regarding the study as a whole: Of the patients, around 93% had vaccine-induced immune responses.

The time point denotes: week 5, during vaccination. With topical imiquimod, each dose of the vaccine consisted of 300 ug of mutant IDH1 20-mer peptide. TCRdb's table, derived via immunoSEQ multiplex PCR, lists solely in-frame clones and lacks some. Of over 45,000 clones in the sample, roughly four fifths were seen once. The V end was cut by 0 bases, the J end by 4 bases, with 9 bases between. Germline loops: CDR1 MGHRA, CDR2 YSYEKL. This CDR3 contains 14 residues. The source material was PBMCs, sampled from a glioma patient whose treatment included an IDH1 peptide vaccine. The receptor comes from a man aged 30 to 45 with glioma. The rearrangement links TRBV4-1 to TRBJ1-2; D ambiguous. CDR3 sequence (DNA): TGCGCCAGCAGCCAAGAAAGGCGGGCCTATGGCTACACCTTC. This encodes CASSQERRAYGYTF.